This TCR beta chain was sequenced in a study of cytomegalovirus exposure and HLA in healthy donors. The PCR used 60 Vbeta and 13 Jbeta primers. The repertoire was sequenced with immunoSEQ multiplex PCR; TCRdb's copy has only in-frame clones and lacks some. The sample shows about 150,000 clones, over 80% of them seen only once. Looked up from germline, CDR1 is MGHDK and CDR2 is SYGVNS. V lost 3 bases to trimming and J lost 1 base; unmatched junction nucleotides: 2. The CDR3 runs 15 residues. Sequencing was done on a sample of PBMCs. The sequence derives from a boy aged 2-9 years in good health and CMV-seronegative. The rearrangement joins TRBV25-1 to TRBJ2-7; the match to TRBD2 covers 11 bases. The CDR3 coding sequence is TGTGCCAGCAGTGACCGACTAGCGGGGTCCTACGAGCAGTACTTC. Translated, it gives CASSDRLAGSYEQYF.